The 30 T cell receptor beta chains given below trace back to one sample, sequenced in a study of blood T cell repertoires in COVID-19. Assay used: immunoSEQ multiplex PCR; TCRdb lists only in-frame clones, some missing. The table lists around 160,000 clones, 80% to 85% of them singletons. Sequenced material: PBMCs or T cells enriched from blood (not recorded which). These receptors originate from a woman aged 45-65 years who had been exposed to COVID-19.

This sequence joins TRBV3-1 (or the pseudogene TRBV3-2) and TRBJ2-7; 10 nucleotides agree with TRBD1. The CDR3 contains 18 residues. Germline assignment: CDR1 LGHDT and CDR2 YNNKEL (reference sequence). J lost 3 bases, V lost 4 bases, and 15 bases had no gene match. The chain's CDR3 is CASSRRQGAPPLDYEQYF. The DNA for the CDR3 is TGTGCCAGCAGCCGCAGACAGGGGGCCCCTCCACTAGACTACGAGCAGTACTTC.

The chain carries TRBV2 and TRBJ1-6; TRBD1 matches 8 bases. The V gene end was trimmed by 3 bases and the J gene end by 7 bases; junction bases not matched to a gene: 5. CDR1 is SNHLY and CDR2 is FYNNEI in the germline V gene. This CDR3 spans 15 amino acids. For the CDR3, the DNA is TGTGCCAGCAGTGAGCAGACAGGGGACAATTCACCCCTCCACTTT. Translating it yields CASSEQTGDNSPLHF.

This chain links TRBV27 with TRBJ1-1, with 7 positions matching TRBD1. Germline V gene lookup returns CDR1 MNHEY and CDR2 SMNVEV (reference sequence). J was trimmed by 2 bases and V by 3 bases; bases with no gene match: 6. This CDR3 contains 15 residues. CDR3 DNA sequence: TGTGCCAGCAGTTTCTTGAGGGGGCCAAACACTGAAGCTTTCTTT. This gives the protein CASSFLRGPNTEAFF.

This clone was seen only once. The DNA for the CDR3 is TGTGCCAGTAGAAGAGGGACAGGGCTGACTGAAGCTTTCTTT. Protein sequence: CASRRGTGLTEAFF. The chain employs TRBV19 and TRBJ1-1, with TRBD1 matching 9 bases. J lost 5 bases, V lost 6 bases, and 7 bases had no gene match. Germline V gene sequence: CDR1 LNHDA, CDR2 SQIVND (reference sequence). The CDR3 consists of 14 residues.

The chain employs TRBV3-1 (or the pseudogene TRBV3-2) and TRBJ1-3; D might be TRBD1 (5 bases). This CDR3 has 16 amino acids. The V and J ends lost 0 bases and 0 bases respectively, with 9 bases between them. Germline V gives CDR1 LGHDT, CDR2 YNNKEL (reference sequence). This chain's CDR3 is CASSQEARVSGNTIYF. CDR3 nucleotide sequence: TGTGCCAGCAGCCAAGAGGCCAGGGTCTCTGGAAACACCATATATTTT.

The chain is built from TRBV10-2 and TRBJ2-7; 10 positions match TRBD1. V lost 0 bases, J lost 5 bases, and 4 bases stayed unmatched. Germline CDR1 reads WSHSY; CDR2 reads SAAADI. This CDR3 has 15 residues. The CDR3: CASSESRDRGHEQYF. CDR3 coding DNA: TGCGCCAGCAGTGAGTCGAGGGACAGGGGCCACGAGCAGTACTTC.

The chain is built from TRBV18 and TRBJ2-4; D is unclear. V was trimmed by 3 bases and J by 2 bases, leaving 11 bases between them. This CDR3 is built from 15 residues. The germline gives CDR1 KGHSH, CDR2 LQKENI. The CDR3 DNA sequence: TGTGCCAGCTCACCGTTAGATTTAACCAAAAACATTCAGTACTTC. It yields the protein CASSPLDLTKNIQYF.

This clone was recorded once. CDR3 residues: CASSESRGGRGNTEAFF. The CDR3 nucleotides are TGCGCCAGCAGTGAGTCGCGAGGTGGTCGGGGAAACACTGAAGCTTTCTTT. V usage is TRBV10-1 and J usage is TRBJ1-1; D ambiguous. The germline V and J ends were trimmed by 0 bases and 2 bases, with 16 bases remaining between them. CDR1 WNHNN and CDR2 SYGVQD come from the germline V gene (reference sequence). The CDR3 covers 17 residues.

V gene TRBV6-6 combines with J gene TRBJ1-3, with D perhaps matching TRBD1 (6 bases). Germline V lookup: CDR1 MNHNY, CDR2 SVGAGI (reference sequence). CDR3 length equals 16 residues. V lost 2 bases and J 1 base, leaving 12 bases between the germline ends. The CDR3 region is CASSYLQGRSGNTIYF. Here the CDR3 DNA reads TGTGCCAGCAGTTACCTACAGGGAAGATCTGGAAACACCATATATTTT.

The sample holds a few counts of this clone. V usage is TRBV10-1 and J usage is TRBJ1-4; 9 bases map to TRBD1. This CDR3 is built from 14 residues. Looked up from germline, CDR1 is WNHNN and CDR2 is SYGVQD (reference sequence). V was clipped by 6 bases and J by 6 bases; unmatched bases: 5. The CDR3 loop is CASRDRGSDEKLFF. The CDR3, as DNA: TGCGCCAGCAGAGACAGGGGGTCAGATGAAAAACTGTTTTTT.

This chain joins TRBV27 and TRBJ1-1; tentative D call: TRBD1 (5 bases). In germline, CDR1 is MNHEY, CDR2 SMNVEV (reference sequence). V gave up 3 bases and J gave up 1 base, with 9 bases separating them. The CDR3 is 14 residues long. The CDR3 loop is CASSFLGGNTEAFF. CDR3 DNA: TGTGCCAGCAGTTTCCTCGGGGGGAACACTGAAGCTTTCTTT.

The J gene is TRBJ2-7, the V gene TRBV5-1; D perhaps matches TRBD2 (7 bases). Trimming left V 7 bases short and J 2 bases short, with 16 bases between. The germline CDR1 and CDR2 sequences are SGHRS and YFSETQ. The CDR3 length is 14 residues. Here the CDR3 reads CASGGGLDTYEQYF. The CDR3 coding sequence is TGCGCCAGCGGGGGGGGCCTGGATACCTACGAGCAGTACTTC.

The chain carries TRBV30 and TRBJ1-5; D is unclear. The CDR3 is 15 amino acids. Per germline, CDR1 GTSNPN and CDR2 SVGIG (reference sequence). V lost 2 bases and J 3 bases, leaving 14 bases between the germline ends. CDR3 in DNA: TGTGCCTGGAGTCCAATCGGGGATTCCAATCAGCCCCAGCATTTT. Amino acid sequence: CAWSPIGDSNQPQHF.

V and J are TRBV4-1 and TRBJ1-3; 7 bases line up with TRBD1. The V and J ends lost 0 bases and 7 bases, in that order; junction bases with no gene match: 6. Germline V CDR1 and CDR2: MGHRA, YSYEKL. The CDR3 runs 15 residues. The CDR3 region has the DNA TGCGCCAGCAGCCAAGAGAGGGGGCCTCAGAACACCATATATTTT. It specifies CASSQERGPQNTIYF.

This clone appeared a single time. The V and J genes are TRBV5-6 and TRBJ2-7, with TRBD2 matching over 8 bases. Germline values: CDR1 SGHDT, CDR2 YYEEEE. CDR3 length: 13 amino acids. V lost 4 bases and J lost 5; bases outside the gene matches: 5. Here the CDR3 DNA reads TGTGCCAGCAGCCCCGGGAGGGTCCACGAGCAGTACTTC. It translates to CASSPGRVHEQYF.

The chain couples TRBV14 to TRBJ1-6; D is perhaps TRBD1 (6 bases). Trimming pared 4 bases from V and 5 bases from J, leaving 9 bases between. Germline CDR1 SGHDN, CDR2 FVKESK. The length of the CDR3 is 14 residues. The CDR3 nucleotides are TGTGCCAGCAGCCTAGGGGGAAATAATTCACCCCTCCACTTT. Encoded protein: CASSLGGNNSPLHF. The full variable domain, in which reference TRBV14 and TRBJ1-6 provide the parts outside the CDR3, is EAGVTQFPSHSVIEKGQTVTLRCDPISGHDNLYWYRRVMGKEIKFLLHFVKESKQDESGMPNNRFLAERTGGTYSTLKVQPAELEDSGVYFCASSLGGNNSPLHFGNGTRLTVT.

This clone was observed a single time. The CDR3, as DNA: TGTGCCAGCAGCTTAAGGGCCAGGGGGCAGGCAGATACGCAGTATTTT. It encodes CASSLRARGQADTQYF. V and J are TRBV7-8 and TRBJ2-3; 8 bases align to TRBD1. Trimming took 2 bases from V and 4 from J; bases not matched to a gene: 8. Germline V gene sequence: CDR1 SGHVS, CDR2 FQNEAQ. CDR3 length: 16 residues.

The J gene is TRBJ2-1, the V gene TRBV19, with D maybe TRBD2 (5 bases). V lost 8 bases to trimming and J lost 7 bases, with 15 bases between them. The CDR3 totals 13 residues. Germline V gene sequence: CDR1 LNHDA, CDR2 SQIVND (reference sequence). The CDR3 protein is CASSPRDKNEQFF. DNA of the CDR3: TGTGCCAGTTCCCCCCGGGATAAGAATGAGCAGTTCTTC. Variable domain in full (rest from reference TRBV19 and TRBJ2-1): DGGITQSPKYLFRKEGQNVTLSCEQNLNHDAMYWYRQDPGQGLRLIYYSQIVNDFQKGDIAEGYSVSREKKESFPLTVTSAQKNPTAFYLCASSPRDKNEQFFGPGTRLTVL.

Here the CDR3 reads CASSLGGTGGYTF. For the CDR3, the DNA is TGTGCCAGCAGTTTAGGTGGGACAGGGGGCTACACCTTC. V and J are TRBV28 and TRBJ1-2; TRBD1 aligns across 9 bases. With 2 bases clipped from V and 8 bases from J, the junction kept 3 bases outside the gene matches. The CDR3 totals 13 residues. CDR1 MDHEN and CDR2 SYDVKM come from the germline V gene.

This clone showed up just once. J is TRBJ1-5 and V is TRBV10-3; TRBD1 might be the D (5 bases). Trimming pared 6 bases from V and 7 bases from J, leaving 16 bases between. Germline V gene sequence: CDR1 ENHRY, CDR2 SYGVKD. The CDR3 consists of 14 residues. CDR3 sequence reads: CAIRDGGGGQPQHF. CDR3 DNA: TGTGCCATCAGGGACGGGGGTGGTGGGCAGCCCCAGCATTTT.

The DNA for the CDR3 is TGTGCCAGCAGCTTAGTGACACTAGCCTACGAGCAGTACTTC. It translates to CASSLVTLAYEQYF. The V call is TRBV7-8, the J call TRBJ2-7, with a tentative D call TRBD2 (5 bases). Germline V CDR1 and CDR2: SGHVS, FQNEAQ. CDR3 length: 14 residues. V was trimmed by 1 base and J by 2 bases, leaving 9 bases between them.

The genes are TRBV6-5 and TRBJ2-3; D possibly corresponds to TRBD1 (5 bases). V lost 0 bases to trimming and J lost 4 bases, with 8 bases between them. CDR1 and CDR2 from the germline V gene are MNHEY and SVGAGI. The CDR3 is 14 residues long. CDR3: CASSYSLGPDTQYF. In DNA, the CDR3 is TGTGCCAGCAGTTACTCTCTGGGGCCAGATACGCAGTATTTT.

The V gene is TRBV5-6, the J gene TRBJ2-2; possibly TRBD1 for D (6 bases). Germline V gene sequence: CDR1 SGHDT, CDR2 YYEEEE. V gave up 4 bases and J gave up 4 bases, with 14 bases separating them. The CDR3 totals 15 residues. The CDR3 nucleotides read TGTGCCAGCAGCACAGGGTTCTACGGCACCGGGGAGCTGTTTTTT. As protein: CASSTGFYGTGELFF. The variable domain in full, completed from reference TRBV5-6 and TRBJ2-2, reads DAGVTQSPTHLIKTRGQQVTLRCSPKSGHDTVSWYQQALGQGPQFIFQYYEEEERQRGNFPDRFSGHQFPNYSSELNVNALLLGDSALYLCASSTGFYGTGELFFGEGSRLTVL.

The rearrangement uses TRBV5-1 and TRBJ2-7; 14 bases line up with TRBD2. The V gene end was trimmed by 7 bases and the J gene end by 3 bases; junction bases not matched to a gene: 12. Germline CDR1 and CDR2: SGHRS and YFSETQ. This CDR3 contains 17 residues. CDR3 protein: CASFHSPGLAGVYEQYF. The CDR3 bases are TGCGCCAGCTTCCACAGCCCGGGACTAGCGGGAGTCTACGAGCAGTACTTC.

The chain uses TRBV6-6 and TRBJ1-3; no clear D. The germline V and J ends were trimmed by 2 bases and 4 bases, with 3 bases remaining between them. Germline CDR1 is MNHNY and CDR2 is SVGAGI (reference sequence). The CDR3 covers 12 residues. In nucleotides, the CDR3 is TGTGCCAGCAGTTACGAGGGAAACACCATATATTTT. This gives the protein CASSYEGNTIYF.

The sample holds one count of this clone. The rearrangement links TRBV7-6 to TRBJ1-5, with TRBD1 as a possible D gene (5 bases). V lost 5 bases and J 6 bases, leaving 17 bases between the germline ends. The CDR3 extends over 15 amino acids. The germline V gene has CDR1 SGHVS and CDR2 FNYEAQ. The CDR3 reads CASSPRGGAGQPQHF. CDR3 nucleotide sequence: TGTGCCAGCAGCCCGAGAGGAGGGGCAGGTCAGCCCCAGCATTTT. Full variable domain (rest looked up from reference TRBV7-6 and TRBJ1-5): GAGVSQSPRYKVTKRGQDVALRCDPISGHVSLYWYRQALGQGPEFLTYFNYEAQQDKSGLPNDRFSAERPEGSISTLTIQRTEQRDSAMYRCASSPRGGAGQPQHFGDGTRLSIL.

The V gene is TRBV19, the J gene TRBJ2-5; D is perhaps TRBD2 (5 bases). The CDR3 consists of 14 residues. CDR1 and CDR2 from the germline V gene are LNHDA and SQIVND (reference sequence). With 5 bases removed from V and 4 bases from J, the gap between germline ends came to 14 bases. Here the CDR3 DNA reads TGTGCCAGTAGTGGTAGAAGGGCGGGAGAGACCCAGTACTTC. This codes for CASSGRRAGETQYF.

The chain has TRBV6-4 and TRBJ2-5; a possible D gene is TRBD2 (5 bases). CDR3 length equals 12 residues. Trimming cost V 8 bases and J 3 bases, with 10 bases left between them. The germline gives CDR1 MRHNA, CDR2 SNTAGT. The CDR3 DNA is TGTGCCAGCCCAGACGGGAAAGAGACCCAGTACTTC. This translates into CASPDGKETQYF.

The chain joins TRBV6-2 or TRBV6-3 to TRBJ1-2; 10 positions agree with TRBD1. CDR1 is MNHEY, CDR2 SVGEGT, per germline. This CDR3 comprises 15 residues. V was pared by 2 bases and J by 4 bases, with 4 bases of the junction left unmatched. CDR3 nucleotides: TGTGCCAGCAGTTACCGGGACAGGGGTACCTATGGCTACACCTTC. This gives the protein CASSYRDRGTYGYTF.

This chain joins TRBV10-1 and TRBJ2-3; 8 bases agree with TRBD1. Per germline, CDR1 WNHNN and CDR2 SYGVQD (reference sequence). This CDR3 has 15 residues. With V trimmed by 3 bases and J by 4 bases, 6 bases remained unmatched. The CDR3 here is CASSESTGAADTQYF. The DNA of the CDR3 is TGCGCCAGCAGTGAATCGACAGGGGCGGCAGATACGCAGTATTTT.